Below are 9 T cell receptor beta chains sequenced from a single sample in a study of shared T cell receptors in the human thymus. Profiling relied on immunoSEQ multiplex PCR, and the TCRdb table lists in-frame clones only, not all of them. Altogether about 730,000 clones are present, over 75% being singletons, with the ten largest covering about 0.011%. The data were also submitted as part of a second study, on human thymus T cells.

Sequenced sample: thymocytes. The source of these receptors is a girl under two years old with a congenital heart defect.

This clone was observed a few times. The chain uses TRBV27 and TRBJ1-4; no clear D gene. Trimming took 4 bases from V and 0 from J, leaving 12 bases between them. The CDR3 contains 16 residues. Germline V CDR1 and CDR2: MNHEY, SMNVEV (reference sequence). DNA of the CDR3: TGTGCCAGCAGTTCGTGTAAGACTGCAACTAATGAAAAACTGTTTTTT. As protein: CASSSCKTATNEKLFF.

Only a few counts were recorded for this clone. V usage is TRBV5-1 and J usage is TRBJ2-1, with 9 bases fitting TRBD1. Germline V CDR1 and CDR2: SGHRS, YFSETQ. The V gene end was trimmed by 0 bases and the J gene end by 3 bases; junction bases not matched to a gene: 13. This CDR3 has 19 residues. The CDR3 is CASSLDKTPGTGNYNEQFF. The CDR3 DNA reads as TGCGCCAGCAGCTTGGATAAAACCCCCGGGACAGGGAACTACAATGAGCAGTTCTTC.

J is TRBJ1-2 and V is TRBV28; D not certain. The V gene lost 8 bases and the J gene lost 8 bases, with 15 bases spanning the gap. The V gene's germline CDR1 is MDHEN and CDR2 SYDVKM. The CDR3 is 12 residues long. The CDR3 region has the DNA TGTGCCAGCGAGGAGGCTGCCTGGGGCTACACCTTC. It encodes CASEEAAWGYTF.

This clone was recorded once. This sequence joins TRBV5-1 and TRBJ2-7; D gene unclear. The CDR3 covers 15 residues. Trimming took off 4 bases at V and 7 bases at J, with 21 bases between the two ends. Germline V gene lookup returns CDR1 SGHRS and CDR2 YFSETQ. CDR3 coding DNA: TGCGCCAGCAGCCTGTATCTCAACAATTGGTTGGAGCAGTACTTC. Translated: CASSLYLNNWLEQYF.

The chain joins TRBV7-2 to TRBJ1-2; 7 positions agree with TRBD1. The trim removed 3 bases at V and 4 bases at J, leaving 8 bases unmatched. Germline values: CDR1 SGHTA, CDR2 FQGNSA. This CDR3 region has 15 residues. CDR3 nucleotide sequence: TGTGCCAGCAGCTTTCTGGGACAGAGAACCTATGGCTACACCTTC. Its translation is CASSFLGQRTYGYTF.

The chain has TRBV6-1 and TRBJ2-5, with D perhaps matching TRBD2 (5 bases). From germline, CDR1 is MNHNS and CDR2 SASEGT. V shed 5 bases and J shed 2 bases, with 15 bases lying between them. This CDR3 has 15 amino acids. CDR3 loop: CASSRGKEIQETQYF. The CDR3 DNA sequence: TGTGCCAGCAGTCGAGGGAAGGAGATTCAAGAGACCCAGTACTTC.

The V call is TRBV4-1, the J call TRBJ2-1; D might be TRBD1 (7 bases). This CDR3 is 16 amino acids long. Germline assignment: CDR1 MGHRA and CDR2 YSYEKL. Deletions cut 0 bases from V and 6 bases from J, with 15 bases between. In DNA, the CDR3 is TGCGCCAGCAGCCAAGATAAGGCAGGGGGGTTCAATGAGCAGTTCTTC. Protein: CASSQDKAGGFNEQFF.

The chain recombines TRBV7-9 with TRBJ2-7; D remains unclear. CDR1 and CDR2 from the germline V gene are SEHNR and FQNEAQ (reference sequence). The CDR3 loop spans 12 amino acids. Trimming took 5 bases from V and 3 from J, leaving 8 bases between them. The CDR3 nucleotides are TGTGCCAGCAGCGCCGCCGGCTACGAGCAGTACTTC. This codes for CASSAAGYEQYF.

As for this clone: Additional DNA sequences in this sample encode the identical CDR3. This chain uses TRBV27 with TRBJ1-1, with D perhaps matching TRBD1 (6 bases). Trimming removed 5 bases from V and 1 base from J, with 11 bases in between. The length of the CDR3 is 14 residues. Germline CDR1 and CDR2: MNHEY and SMNVEV (reference sequence). CDR3 sequence: CASSTTGRNTEAFF. Here the CDR3 DNA reads TGTGCCAGCAGTACTACAGGGAGGAACACTGAAGCTTTCTTT.